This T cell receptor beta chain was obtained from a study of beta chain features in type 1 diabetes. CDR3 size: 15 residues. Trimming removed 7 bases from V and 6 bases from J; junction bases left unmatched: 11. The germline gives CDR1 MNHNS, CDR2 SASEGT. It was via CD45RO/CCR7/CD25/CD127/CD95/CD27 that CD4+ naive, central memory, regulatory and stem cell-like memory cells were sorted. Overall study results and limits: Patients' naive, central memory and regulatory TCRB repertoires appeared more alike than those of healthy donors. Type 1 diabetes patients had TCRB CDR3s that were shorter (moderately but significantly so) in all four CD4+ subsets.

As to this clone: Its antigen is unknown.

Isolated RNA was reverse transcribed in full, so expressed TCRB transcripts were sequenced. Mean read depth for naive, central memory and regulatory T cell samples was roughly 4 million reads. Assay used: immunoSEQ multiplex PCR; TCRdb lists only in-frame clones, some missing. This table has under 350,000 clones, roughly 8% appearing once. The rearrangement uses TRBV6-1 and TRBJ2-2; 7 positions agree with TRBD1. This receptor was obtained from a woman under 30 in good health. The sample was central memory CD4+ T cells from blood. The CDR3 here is CASTRDSSSSGELFF. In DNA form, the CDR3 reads TGTGCCAGCACCCGGGACAGCTCGAGTTCCGGGGAGCTGTTTTTT.